The 4 T cell receptor beta chains below all came from one sample that was sequenced in a study of T cells in Graves' hyperthyroidism and ophthalmopathy. Amplification of TCR beta CDR3 regions was performed using RNA transcripts as template. A set of HTBI primers served as the primers for a first-round RT-PCR of the TCR CDR3. TCRdb analysed the multiplex PCR reads with MiXCR anew, one entry per CDR3 protein. Of hundreds of thousands of distinct CDR3 sequences in the sample, approximately 20% were seen once. The sequenced sample consisted of blood. The origin of the receptors is a man aged 25 to 45 with Graves' ophthalmopathy.

This clonotype has more than one count but fewer than ten. This chain connects TRBV7-3 to TRBJ2-7, with no clear D. Per the germline V gene, CDR1 is SGHTA and CDR2 is FQGTGA. The CDR3 extends over 17 amino acids. V shed 2 bases and J shed 5 bases, with 22 bases lying between them. CDR3 DNA sequence: TGTGCCAGCAGCTTACTTGTACTCCAGCGCGGAGACCACGAGCAGTACTTC. Its protein is CASSLLVLQRGDHEQYF.

This clonotype has ten or more counts. The chain employs TRBV6-1 and TRBJ1-1, with D possibly being TRBD1 (5 bases). V lost 7 bases and J 1 base, leaving 13 bases between the germline ends. The CDR3 is 14 residues long. Germline V gene lookup returns CDR1 MNHNS and CDR2 SASEGT. In nucleotides, the CDR3 is TGTGCCAGCACCCTAGGGGAAGCGAACACTGAAGCTTTCTTT. Its translation: CASTLGEANTEAFF.

The V call is TRBV28, the J call TRBJ2-7; D possibly uses TRBD1 or TRBD2 (5 bases each). The CDR3 is 13 residues long. V was pared by 2 bases and J by 7 bases, with 12 bases between. The germline gives CDR1 MDHEN, CDR2 SYDVKM. This CDR3 is CASSLGTPGEQYF. In DNA, the CDR3 is TGTGCCAGCAGTTTAGGGACCCCGGGGGAGCAGTACTTC.

This clonotype was counted only a few times. This chain joins TRBV19 and TRBJ1-1; perhaps TRBD1 as D (5 bases). This CDR3 contains 15 residues. Per germline, CDR1 LNHDA and CDR2 SQIVND (reference sequence). Deletions cut 4 bases from V and 6 bases from J, with 18 bases between. Here the CDR3 reads CASSTSGLLIAEAFF. The CDR3 nucleotides are TGTGCCAGTAGTACCTCGGGACTGCTCATAGCTGAAGCTTTCTTT.